The next 27 T cell receptor beta chains were all read from a single sample in a study of blood T cell repertoires in COVID-19. Profiled with immunoSEQ multiplex PCR; TCRdb holds only in-frame clones, not every one. This sample yields a few hundred thousand clones, of which approximately 81% are seen a single time; around 0.96% belongs to the top ten. The sequencing sample was made of peripheral blood. These receptors were collected from a man aged 35 to 55 with acute or convalescent COVID-19.

This clone has only a few counts. The chain links TRBV6-5 to TRBJ1-2; 8 nucleotides line up with TRBD1. Trimming took 5 bases from V and 6 from J; bases not matched to a gene: 8. Germline CDR1 MNHEY, CDR2 SVGAGI. This CDR3 has 14 residues. Here the CDR3 reads CASSRAGTGDGYTF. CDR3 nucleotide sequence: TGTGCCAGCAGTCGAGCCGGGACAGGCGATGGCTACACCTTC.

The J gene is TRBJ2-3, the V gene TRBV6-1; possibly TRBD2 for D (6 bases). V was pared by 3 bases and J by 1 base, with 11 bases between. The CDR3 extends over 15 amino acids. The germline V gene encodes CDR1 MNHNS and CDR2 SASEGT. DNA for the CDR3: TGTGCCAGCAGTGATTTTGGCGGGGGCACAGATACGCAGTATTTT. As protein: CASSDFGGGTDTQYF.

The V call is TRBV15, the J call TRBJ1-6, with 8 bases aligning to TRBD1. With 6 bases clipped from V and 8 bases from J, the junction kept 9 bases outside the gene matches. The CDR3 totals 15 residues. Germline V gives CDR1 LNHNV, CDR2 YYDKDF (reference sequence). The CDR3 loop is CATRGGTGDYSPLHF. The CDR3, as DNA: TGTGCCACCAGAGGGGGGACAGGTGATTATTCACCCCTCCACTTT.

V usage is TRBV19 and J usage is TRBJ2-3, with 7 bases fitting TRBD2. The V gene end was trimmed by 6 bases and the J gene end by 1 base; junction bases not matched to a gene: 19. The germline V gene encodes CDR1 LNHDA and CDR2 SQIVND (reference sequence). The CDR3 is 19 amino acids. The CDR3 DNA follows: TGTGCCAGTAGCCGGACTAGGAGCGAACCCATTCCCGGCACAGATACGCAGTATTTT. Translation: CASSRTRSEPIPGTDTQYF.

V gene TRBV5-1 combines with J gene TRBJ2-7, with 8 bases matching TRBD1. The germline CDR1 and CDR2 sequences are SGHRS and YFSETQ. V lost 5 bases and J lost 4; bases outside the gene matches: 5. The CDR3 has 13 residues. DNA of the CDR3: TGCGCCAGCAGAGGACAGGGAGAATACGAGCAGTACTTC. It codes for CASRGQGEYEQYF.

This chain links TRBV3-1 (or the pseudogene TRBV3-2) with TRBJ2-4; 9 nucleotides match TRBD2. Trimming removed 3 bases from V and 6 bases from J; junction bases left unmatched: 9. The CDR3 is 16 residues long. The germline gives CDR1 LGHDT, CDR2 YNNKEL (reference sequence). CDR3 DNA sequence: TGTGCCAGCAGCCAGGGGAGCGGGGGGTTAGGAAACATTCAGTACTTC. This gives the protein CASSQGSGGLGNIQYF.

DNA of the CDR3: TGTGCCAGCAGCGAAGGTTCGGGGTCGCGGGAGACCCAGTACTTC. It translates to CASSEGSGSRETQYF. The rearrangement joins TRBV9 to TRBJ2-5, with D perhaps TRBD2 (5 bases). CDR3 size: 15 residues. The germline gives CDR1 SGDLS, CDR2 YYNGEE. V was cut by 3 bases and J by 5 bases, with 17 bases left in between.

This clone was seen a single time. The chain combines TRBV6-6 with TRBJ1-5; perhaps TRBD1 as D (5 bases). The germline V gene encodes CDR1 MNHNY and CDR2 SVGAGI (reference sequence). The CDR3 covers 14 residues. V was pared by 5 bases and J by 7 bases, with 15 bases between. The CDR3 here is CASSLGGRGQPQHF. In DNA, the CDR3 is TGTGCCAGCAGTCTCGGCGGGCGGGGGCAGCCCCAGCATTTT.

In this sample, this clone turned up a few times. V and J are TRBV3-1 (or the pseudogene TRBV3-2) and TRBJ1-2, with 9 bases matching TRBD1. V shed 4 bases and J 8 bases; nucleotides not matched to a gene: 8. CDR1 LGHDT and CDR2 YNNKEL come from the germline V gene (reference sequence). The CDR3 has 14 residues. For the CDR3, the DNA is TGTGCCAGCAGCCCTCGGGACAGGGAGGAGGGCTACACCTTC. Residues: CASSPRDREEGYTF.

The genes are TRBV21-1 and TRBJ1-1; no check of the table's D call, TRBD1, against the DNA was made. TRBV21-1 is a recognized pseudogene. This CDR3 region has 17 residues. CDR3 residues: CASSKGDRGWSNTEAFF. The DNA for the CDR3 is TGTGCCAGCAGCAAAGGCGACAGGGGCTGGAGCAACACTGAAGCTTTCTTT.

The rearrangement links TRBV30 to TRBJ1-6; 8 positions match TRBD1. V lost 3 bases and J lost 7; bases outside the gene matches: 8. The CDR3 is 15 amino acids. CDR1 and CDR2 (germline): GTSNPN, SVGIG (reference sequence). For the CDR3, the DNA is TGTGCCTGGAGCCGGACAGGGAAGGGCAATTCACCCCTCCACTTT. Protein: CAWSRTGKGNSPLHF.

This clone came up a few times. This chain connects TRBV6-2 or TRBV6-3 to TRBJ1-5, with D unresolved. Trimming took 4 bases from V and 4 from J, leaving 11 bases between them. Germline V lookup: CDR1 MNHEY, CDR2 SVGEGT. The CDR3 has 14 amino acids. The CDR3 DNA sequence: TGTGCCAGCAGTTCCGCTAGCAGGAATCAGCCCCAGCATTTT. Protein product: CASSSASRNQPQHF.

Of note for this clone: The same CDR3 arises from other DNA sequences in this sample as well. The rearrangement joins TRBV5-1 to TRBJ2-3, with TRBD2 identical over 11 bases. V gave up 5 bases and J gave up 1 base; unmatched junction bases: 6. Germline assignment: CDR1 SGHRS and CDR2 YFSETQ. The CDR3 consists of 16 residues. The CDR3 coding sequence is TGCGCCAGCAGTTTCGGGACTAGCGGCGGCACAGATACGCAGTATTTT. Protein sequence: CASSFGTSGGTDTQYF. Full variable domain (rest looked up from reference TRBV5-1 and TRBJ2-3): KAGVTQTPRYLIKTRGQQVTLSCSPISGHRSVSWYQQTPGQGLQFLFEYFSETQRNKGNFPGRFSGRQFSNSRSEMNVSTLELGDSALYLCASSFGTSGGTDTQYFGPGTRLTVL.

CDR3: CASSETRDREGEQYF. DNA for the CDR3: TGTGCCAGCAGTGAAACCCGGGACAGGGAGGGCGAGCAGTACTTC. The chain links TRBV6-1 to TRBJ2-7; 9 nucleotides agree with TRBD1. V lost 2 bases, J lost 6 bases, and 8 bases stayed unmatched. This CDR3 spans 15 amino acids. Germline CDR1 and CDR2: MNHNS and SASEGT.

The J gene is TRBJ1-6, the V gene TRBV30, with TRBD1 matching 9 bases. From germline, CDR1 is GTSNPN and CDR2 SVGIG (reference sequence). J lost 5 bases, V lost 1 base, and 6 bases had no gene match. The CDR3 is 16 amino acids. CDR3 in DNA: TGTGCCTGGAGTGGCCAGACAGGGGGAAATAATTCACCCCTCCACTTT. Its protein is CAWSGQTGGNNSPLHF.

J is TRBJ1-2 and V is TRBV4-1; D is uncertain. The germline V gene has CDR1 MGHRA and CDR2 YSYEKL. Trimming took off 0 bases at V and 2 bases at J, with 10 bases between the two ends. There are 15 residues in the CDR3. The CDR3 protein is CASSQETAPNYGYTF. CDR3 nucleotide sequence: TGCGCCAGCAGCCAAGAAACAGCCCCAAACTATGGCTACACCTTC.

In regard to this clone: One end of the junction varies from germline; a read error may be responsible. This chain links TRBV6-1 with TRBJ2-7, with 7 bases matching TRBD1. The CDR3 extends over 13 amino acids. From germline, CDR1 is MNHNS and CDR2 SASEGT. CDR3 DNA sequence: TGTGCCAGCAGTGAAGCAGCGTTGGGCCCAGGGGGCTTC. Translation gives CASSEAALGPGGF.

The V and J genes are TRBV5-1 and TRBJ1-5, with TRBD1 matching over 10 bases. Germline lookup yields CDR1 SGHRS and CDR2 YFSETQ. This CDR3 spans 15 amino acids. The J segment lost 5 bases and the V segment lost 0 bases, leaving 2 bases of the junction unmatched. For the CDR3, the DNA is TGCGCCAGCAGCTTGGAAGGGACAGGGGATCAGCCCCAGCATTTT. This encodes CASSLEGTGDQPQHF.

This clone came up once. The chain uses TRBV2 and TRBJ1-3, with a weak D call TRBD1 (6 bases). Germline V gives CDR1 SNHLY, CDR2 FYNNEI. The CDR3 spans 15 residues. V was clipped by 3 bases and J by 8 bases, with 17 bases between them. The CDR3, as DNA: TGTGCCAGCAGTGAGGGGGCGCCGGGGTACGACACCATATATTTT. It specifies CASSEGAPGYDTIYF.

The chain carries TRBV11-2 and TRBJ2-4; possibly TRBD1 for D (5 bases). CDR3 length: 17 amino acids. V was clipped by 2 bases and J by 1 base, with 15 bases between them. The germline V gene has CDR1 SGHAT and CDR2 FQNNGV. The CDR3 nucleotides are TGTGCCAGCAGCTTATCCCCCAGGGTAGGGGCCAAAAACATTCAGTACTTC. Amino acids: CASSLSPRVGAKNIQYF.

The rearrangement links TRBV27 to TRBJ2-5; 14 positions match TRBD2. CDR3 length: 14 residues. Losses at the gene ends were 8 bases for V and 4 bases for J; bases not matched to a gene: 3. Germline assignment: CDR1 MNHEY and CDR2 SMNVEV (reference sequence). CDR3 in DNA: TGTGCCAGCTCCGGACTAGCGGGGGGAGAGACCCAGTACTTC. Translated, it gives CASSGLAGGETQYF.

This clone was seen once. This chain uses TRBV6-1 with TRBJ2-1; no clear D gene. The CDR3 spans 15 residues. Trimming pared 3 bases from V and 9 bases from J, leaving 18 bases between. Per the germline V gene, CDR1 is MNHNS and CDR2 is SASEGT. The CDR3 loop reads CASSEVLKTRGEQFF. The CDR3 nucleotides are TGTGCCAGCAGTGAGGTACTAAAGACCCGAGGTGAGCAGTTCTTC.

This clone came up a few times. The V and J genes are TRBV9 and TRBJ1-2; 7 nucleotides match TRBD1. The CDR3 sequence is 15 residues long. Germline CDR1 reads SGDLS; CDR2 reads YYNGEE. With 3 bases clipped from V and 3 bases from J, the junction kept 8 bases outside the gene matches. CDR3 sequence reads: CASSGGTGVDYGYTF. The CDR3 coding sequence is TGTGCCAGCAGCGGGGGTACAGGGGTTGACTATGGCTACACCTTC.

The chain recombines TRBV3-1 (or the pseudogene TRBV3-2) with TRBJ1-6; 9 positions match TRBD1. The ends lost 6 bases at V and 5 bases at J; junction bases unmatched: 2. This CDR3 spans 14 amino acids. Per the germline V gene, CDR1 is LGHDT and CDR2 is YNNKEL (reference sequence). CDR3: CASRGQGNNSPLHF. In nucleotides, the CDR3 is TGTGCCAGCAGAGGACAGGGGAATAATTCACCCCTCCACTTT.

This clone was counted between two and nine times. The chain links TRBV7-2 to TRBJ1-5; D remains unclear. V dropped 3 bases and J dropped 3 bases, with 9 bases sitting between them. The CDR3 covers 14 residues. Germline CDR1 is SGHTA and CDR2 is FQGNSA. The CDR3 reads CASSFGGNNQPQHF. The CDR3 region has the DNA TGTGCCAGCAGCTTCGGAGGAAACAATCAGCCCCAGCATTTT.

This clone showed up just once. V usage is TRBV18 and J usage is TRBJ1-1; 7 bases fit TRBD1. Germline V gives CDR1 KGHSH, CDR2 LQKENI. The CDR3 totals 13 residues. V lost 6 bases and J lost 6; bases outside the gene matches: 7. The CDR3 loop reads CASSKQGFPEAFF. DNA for the CDR3: TGTGCCAGCTCCAAACAGGGGTTTCCTGAAGCTTTCTTT.

The genes are TRBV28 and TRBJ1-2; D remains ambiguous. The V gene lost 7 bases and the J gene lost 2 bases, with 11 bases spanning the gap. Germline-derived CDR1 and CDR2 are MDHEN and SYDVKM. The CDR3 is 13 residues long. Here the CDR3 DNA reads TGTGCCAGCATCGGAGGGCGGAACTATGGCTACACCTTC. Its translation: CASIGGRNYGYTF.